These T cell receptor beta chains were read from a single sample in a study of T cells in Graves' hyperthyroidism and ophthalmopathy. TCRdb reprocessed the multiplex PCR reads via MiXCR and lists one record per CDR3 protein. The table lists roughly 840,000 distinct CDR3 sequences, roughly 40% of them singletons. What was sequenced was blood. Receptors originate from a man aged 18 to 29 with Graves' hyperthyroidism. CDR3s include the opening cysteine and the closing phenylalanine or tryptophan. A D gene is named only where the DNA matches it firmly. Part of the rows lack a size; the others show once, few, many or a class for expanded clones.

TRBJ2-6 TRBV14 many . CASSQAGSGANVLTF TGTGCCAGCAGCCAAGCTGGGTCTGGGGCCAACGTCCTGACTTTC
TRBJ1-1 TRBV2 many . CASMLGQVNTEAFF TGTGCCAGCATGTTAGGGCAGGTCAACACTGAAGCTTTCTTT
TRBJ1-2 TRBV7-9 many TRBD1 CASSRQGVYGYTF TGTGCCAGCAGCCGACAGGGAGTCTATGGCTACACCTTC
TRBJ1-6 TRBV2 many TRBD1 CASSAGGQGNSPLHF TGTGCCAGCAGTGCGGGGGGACAGGGGAATTCACCCCTCCACTTT
TRBJ1-2 TRBV12-3/TRBV12-4 . TRBD1 CASSGQGPPDPYGYTF TGTGCCAGCAGCGGACAGGGCCCACCCGACCCCTATGGCTACACCTTC
TRBJ2-7 TRBV4-1 few . CASSQVGGVSSYEQYF TGCGCCAGCAGCCAGGTCGGAGGGGTCAGCTCCTACGAGCAGTACTTC
TRBJ2-7 TRBV20-1 few TRBD2 CSARVGTSGSGEQYF TGCAGTGCTAGAGTGGGGACTAGCGGGAGTGGCGAGCAGTACTTC
TRBJ1-5 TRBV12-3/TRBV12-4 . . CASSLIPNQPQHF TGTGCCAGCAGTTTAATACCCAATCAGCCCCAGCATTTT
TRBJ2-7 TRBV5-1 . . CASSLVVQGGDEQYF TGCGCCAGCAGCTTGGTCGTACAGGGTGGGGACGAGCAGTACTTC
TRBJ2-2 TRBV25-1 many TRBD2 CASSGSSGSPGELFF TGTGCCAGCAGTGGGAGTAGCGGGAGCCCCGGGGAGCTGTTTTTT
TRBJ2-7 TRBV20-1 few . CSATTGSLAHSYEQYF TGCAGTGCCACTACGGGCAGCTTGGCCCACTCCTACGAGCAGTACTTC
TRBJ1-6 TRBV14 many . CASRNVLNSPLHF TGTGCCAGCAGGAATGTTCTAAATTCACCCCTCCACTTT
TRBJ1-5 TRBV29-1 . . CSVVGGGNQPQHF TGCAGCGTTGTAGGGGGTGGCAATCAGCCCCAGCATTTT
TRBJ2-2 TRBV5-1 many . CASSLSRTNTGELFF TGCGCCAGCAGCTTGAGCCGCACGAACACCGGGGAGCTGTTTTTT
TRBJ1-1 TRBV15 few TRBD1 CATGQGCTEAFF TGTGCCACCGGACAGGGCTGCACTGAAGCTTTCTTT
TRBJ2-5 TRBV11-2 few . CASSPLAREGPKPGETQYF TGTGCCAGCAGCCCCTTAGCGCGAGAGGGCCCAAAACCTGGGGAGACCCAGTACTTC
TRBJ2-7 TRBV10-3 . . CAISTVDYEQYF TGTGCCATCAGTACAGTCGACTACGAGCAGTACTTC
TRBJ1-1 TRBV2 . . CASSLRRREAFF TGTGCCAGCAGTTTACGCCGCAGGGAAGCTTTCTTT
TRBJ1-6 TRBV2 . . CASRETYEGPNSPLHF TGTGCCAGCAGGGAAACCTACGAGGGGCCGAATTCACCCCTCCACTTT
TRBJ1-2 TRBV2 . . CASSAGLAGYTF TGTGCCAGCAGCGCGGGACTAGCTGGCTACACCTTC
TRBJ2-6 TRBV12-3/TRBV12-4 many TRBD1 CASSPWDRDHNVLTF TGTGCCAGCAGTCCCTGGGACAGGGATCACAACGTCCTGACTTTC
TRBJ2-7 TRBV29-1 . TRBD1 CSVWGQGTYEQYF TGCAGCGTTTGGGGACAGGGGACCTACGAGCAGTACTTC
TRBJ1-2 TRBV14 many . CASSQEFGASYTF TGTGCCAGCAGCCAAGAATTCGGGGCAAGCTACACCTTC
TRBJ1-5 TRBV7-9 many TRBD1 CASSDPGGGQPQHF TGTGCCAGCAGCGACCCAGGGGGCGGACAGCCCCAGCATTTT
TRBJ1-1 TRBV5-1 many . CASRVTATEAFF TGCGCCAGCAGGGTTACAGCTACTGAAGCTTTCTTT
TRBJ1-4 TRBV5-1 . TRBD1 CASSSRQGNNEKLFF TGCGCCAGCAGCTCGAGACAGGGTAACAATGAAAAACTGTTTTTT
TRBJ1-4 TRBV21-1 . . CASSRTDSEKLFF TGTGCCAGCAGCAGGACGGACAGTGAAAAACTGTTTTTT
TRBJ1-1 TRBV12-3/TRBV12-4 once . CASSFGGGKTEAFF TGTGCCAGCAGTTTCGGGGGAGGAAAAACTGAAGCTTTCTTT
TRBJ2-6 TRBV5-6 many . CASSLRRPGANVLTF TGTGCCAGCAGCTTGAGAAGGCCTGGGGCCAACGTCCTGACTTTC
TRBJ2-2 TRBV7-8 once . CASSLALQGELFF TGTGCCAGCAGCTTAGCTCTGCAGGGGGAGCTGTTTTTT
TRBJ2-3 TRBV29-1 few . CSALTHSTDTQYF TGCAGCGCCTTGACACACAGCACAGATACGCAGTATTTT
TRBJ1-5 TRBV7-9 many . CASSLEGGGQPQHF TGTGCCAGCAGCTTAGAAGGAGGGGGTCAGCCCCAGCATTTT
TRBJ1-2 TRBV9 . TRBD1 CASSVIHPGQGRNYGYTF TGTGCCAGCAGCGTGATCCACCCGGGACAGGGACGGAACTATGGCTACACCTTC
TRBJ2-7 TRBV10-3 . . CAISALRGPYEQYF TGTGCCATCAGTGCCCTCAGGGGCCCCTACGAGCAGTACTTC
TRBJ1-5 TRBV9 many TRBD1 CASSPGTGHNQPQHF TGTGCCAGCAGCCCCGGGACAGGCCACAATCAGCCCCAGCATTTT
TRBJ2-7 TRBV2 . . CASNRGVGEQYF TGTGCCAGCAATCGCGGGGTCGGGGAGCAGTACTTC
TRBJ1-2 TRBV5-6 few . CASSRTETSYGYTF TGTGCCAGCAGCCGGACGGAAACCTCCTATGGCTACACCTTC
TRBJ2-7 TRBV6-1 . TRBD2 CASSESTSGSSYEQYF TGTGCCAGCAGTGAATCGACTAGCGGGAGCTCCTACGAGCAGTACTTC
TRBJ1-1 TRBV6-5 . . CASRDSGRKDTEAFF TGTGCCAGCAGAGACTCCGGAAGAAAGGACACTGAAGCTTTCTTT
TRBJ1-5 TRBV6-5 few TRBD1 CASSRTGTGNQPQHF TGTGCCAGCAGTCGGACAGGAACCGGTAATCAGCCCCAGCATTTT
TRBJ1-1 TRBV9 few TRBD1 CASSVAVDRAHTEAFF TGTGCCAGCAGCGTAGCCGTAGACAGGGCCCACACTGAAGCTTTCTTT
TRBJ2-2 TRBV7-8 . . CASSLRGAGWAGELFF TGTGCCAGCAGCTTAAGAGGGGCAGGGTGGGCCGGGGAGCTGTTTTTT
TRBJ2-5 TRBV9 . TRBD1 CASTALGTGTETQYF TGTGCCAGCACCGCCCTTGGGACAGGCACCGAGACCCAGTACTTC
TRBJ2-7 TRBV4-3 . . CASSPGRGPGAYEQYF TGCGCCAGCAGCCCGGGGAGGGGGCCTGGAGCGTACGAGCAGTACTTC
TRBJ2-7 TRBV6-5 . . CASSYNSEQYF TGTGCCAGCAGTTACAACAGCGAGCAGTACTTC
TRBJ2-7 TRBV7-2 . . CASSQGWSSYEQYF TGTGCCAGCAGCCAAGGTTGGAGCTCCTACGAGCAGTACTTC
TRBJ1-5 TRBV10-3 few TRBD1 CATGTGASQPQHF TGTGCCACCGGGACAGGGGCTAGTCAGCCCCAGCATTTT
TRBJ2-5 TRBV7-8 many . CASSPWAGTQETQYF TGTGCCAGCAGCCCCTGGGCGGGAACCCAAGAGACCCAGTACTTC
TRBJ1-2 TRBV7-9 many . CASTNSGAGYGYTF TGTGCCAGCACCAACTCGGGGGCGGGCTATGGCTACACCTTC
TRBJ2-2 TRBV6-5 few . CASSSQHPTGELFF TGTGCCAGCAGTTCCCAACATCCGACCGGGGAGCTGTTTTTT